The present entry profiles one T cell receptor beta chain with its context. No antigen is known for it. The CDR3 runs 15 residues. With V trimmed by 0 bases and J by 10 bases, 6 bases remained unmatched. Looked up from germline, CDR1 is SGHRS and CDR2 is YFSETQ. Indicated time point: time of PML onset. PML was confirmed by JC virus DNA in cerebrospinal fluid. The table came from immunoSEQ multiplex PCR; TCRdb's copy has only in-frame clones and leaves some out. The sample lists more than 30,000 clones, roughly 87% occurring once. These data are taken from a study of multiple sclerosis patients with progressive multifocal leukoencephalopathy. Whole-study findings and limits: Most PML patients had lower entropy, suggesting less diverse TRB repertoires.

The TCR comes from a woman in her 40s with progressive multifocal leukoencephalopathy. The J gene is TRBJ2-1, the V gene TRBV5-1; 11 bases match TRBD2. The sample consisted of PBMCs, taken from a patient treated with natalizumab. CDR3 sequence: CASSLGTSGRGEQFF. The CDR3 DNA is TGCGCCAGCAGCTTGGGGACTAGCGGGCGGGGGGAGCAGTTCTTC. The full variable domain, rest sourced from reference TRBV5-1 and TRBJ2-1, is KAGVTQTPRYLIKTRGQQVTLSCSPISGHRSVSWYQQTPGQGLQFLFEYFSETQRNKGNFPGRFSGRQFSNSRSEMNVSTLELGDSALYLCASSLGTSGRGEQFFGPGTRLTVL.